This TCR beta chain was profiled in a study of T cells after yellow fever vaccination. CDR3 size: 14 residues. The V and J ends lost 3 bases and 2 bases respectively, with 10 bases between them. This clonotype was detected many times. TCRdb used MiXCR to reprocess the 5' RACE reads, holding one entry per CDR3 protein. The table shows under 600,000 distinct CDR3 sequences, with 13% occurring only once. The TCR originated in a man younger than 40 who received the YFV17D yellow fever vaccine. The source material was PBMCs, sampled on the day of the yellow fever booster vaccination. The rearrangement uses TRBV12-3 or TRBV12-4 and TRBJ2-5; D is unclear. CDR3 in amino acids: CASSFKDPQETQYF. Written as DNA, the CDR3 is TGTGCCAGCAGTTTCAAGGACCCTCAAGAGACCCAGTACTTC.